This TCR beta chain was recovered during a study of graft-versus-host responses after intestinal transplantation. Across the study: Recipients were given multivisceral, liver-intestinal, or isolated intestinal transplants. Recipients across the board were started on anti-thymocyte globulin induction, then kept on tacrolimus and steroids for two to four years. Study results and caveats: GvH clonotypes were identified within recipient marrow, with a subset emerging first in ileum or blood.

Repertoires were generated with immunoSEQ multiplex PCR, while TCRdb's copy carries only in-frame clones and drops some. This table holds roughly 92,000 clones, roughly 88% found once. The V gene lost 3 bases and the J gene lost 4 bases, with 10 bases spanning the gap. The CDR3 contains 14 residues. Per the germline V gene, CDR1 is LNHDA and CDR2 is SQIVND (reference sequence). Points on this clone: As yet, its antigen is unknown.

The rearrangement joins TRBV19 to TRBJ1-5, with D perhaps matching TRBD1 (6 bases). This clonotype was sampled from a human donor who received an intestinal transplant. The specimen comprised unstimulated CD4+ T cells sorted from spleen or lymph node cells, sampled before intestinal transplant. CDR3 protein: CASSITGWNQPQHF. The CDR3 nucleotides read TGTGCCAGTAGTATCACAGGGTGGAATCAGCCCCAGCATTTT.